The rows below give T cell receptor beta chains drawn from one sample of a study of blood T cell repertoires in COVID-19. The data were produced by immunoSEQ multiplex PCR, yet TCRdb's version contains in-frame clones alone and is incomplete. The table includes hundreds of thousands of clones, roughly nine tenths detected once. The sample taken for sequencing was peripheral blood. Source of these receptors: a man aged 55 to 70 who had recovered from COVID-19. Each CDR3 is given with its conserved first and last residue. D genes are given only for firm matches.

v_gene,len,j_gene,d_gene,CDR3aa
TRBV7-3,16,TRBJ2-2,TRBD1,CASGKTGGMDTGELFF
TRBV19,16,TRBJ1-4,.,CASRDRLTATNEKLFF
TRBV18,14,TRBJ1-1,.,CASSPLTEGTEAFF
TRBV29-1,15,TRBJ1-2,.,CSVAKRAGKDYGYTF
TRBV10-2,11,TRBJ2-7,.,CASSDAYEQYF
TRBV28,15,TRBJ1-5,TRBD1,CASSTPGQGGQPQHF
TRBV15,15,TRBJ2-5,TRBD1,CATSRDLGQGETQYF
TRBV11-2,13,TRBJ1-1,.,CASTLVDPTEAFF
TRBV7-3,15,TRBJ2-1,.,CASSPRADPYNEQFF
TRBV18,18,TRBJ2-7,TRBD2,CASSTQSRGGGFSYEQYF
TRBV2,12,TRBJ2-3,.,CASRPETDTQYF
TRBV19,16,TRBJ2-1,TRBD2,CASSTSSGGGYNEQFF
TRBV19,15,TRBJ2-2,TRBD1,CASRGTGGVTGELFF
TRBV18,15,TRBJ1-2,TRBD1,CASSPGTGGYYGYTF
TRBV3-1/TRBV3-2,13,TRBJ2-1,.,CASSRRQAVEQFF
TRBV15,16,TRBJ1-5,.,CATSRGPPGANQPQHF
TRBV2,13,TRBJ1-1,TRBD1,CASGGQTNTEAFF
TRBV24-1,15,TRBJ2-1,.,CATSVGLTVLGEQFF
TRBV24-1,16,TRBJ1-5,.,CATSDSGPISNQPQHF
TRBV6-5,13,TRBJ2-1,.,CASSQGLSNEQFF
TRBV9,16,TRBJ2-2,.,CASSRNAGAFTGELFF
TRBV19,14,TRBJ1-1,TRBD1,CASSIGTGITEAFF
TRBV7-3,14,TRBJ1-1,TRBD1,CASSATQGAAEAFF
TRBV19,18,TRBJ2-3,.,CASSGRTRGFTGADTQYF
TRBV4-2,16,TRBJ2-7,TRBD1,CASSRGGTGGFYEQYF
TRBV7-3,14,TRBJ1-6,TRBD1,CASSQDRGNSPLHF
TRBV6-1,14,TRBJ1-1,.,CASSEVGRGTEAFF
TRBV27,14,TRBJ2-5,.,CASSRRGAQETQYF
TRBV5-4,13,TRBJ1-1,.,CASATVGRGEAFF
TRBV27,14,TRBJ2-7,TRBD1,CASRTTGAVSEQYF
TRBV18,13,TRBJ2-2,.,CANSYSNTGELFF
TRBV2,12,TRBJ1-1,.,CASRNEATAAFF
TRBV19,14,TRBJ2-5,.,CASSIPGGRETQYF
TRBV19,14,TRBJ2-3,TRBD1,CASGGGQGLDTQYF
TRBV7-6,15,TRBJ1-6,TRBD1,CASSLAGGQNSPLHF
TRBV2,14,TRBJ1-6,TRBD1,CASNSDRVVSPLHF
TRBV28,14,TRBJ1-2,TRBD1,CASSLLGRGRGYTF
TRBV19,17,TRBJ1-5,.,CASSNPWRANSYQPQHF
TRBV4-2,16,TRBJ1-6,.,CASSQGSSRVGSPLHF
TRBV28,15,TRBJ2-1,TRBD1,CASSLQGAFRNEQFF
TRBV28,14,TRBJ2-3,TRBD1,CASTNRGSTDTQYF
TRBV6-6,13,TRBJ2-1,TRBD2,CASRLAGDNEQFF